The 3 T cell receptor beta chains presented below share a single source sample, sequenced in a study of human T cells and chemical hapten exposure. Using its own MiXCR run on the RACE reads, TCRdb lists one record per CDR3 protein. The repertoire consists of around 110,000 distinct CDR3 sequences, with roughly an eighth occurring once and the leading ten covering 1.4%. This sample's time point: patch test 1, 2 weeks after DPC sensitization. Treatment denoted: therapeutic diphenylcyclopropenone sensitization with weekly scalp DPC. The sequences come from whole blood, collected in connection with sensitization to the hapten diphenylcyclopropenone (DPC). Receptors were obtained from a woman aged 45-65 years with alopecia areata. Some clones in this sample may be carry-over from other donors' samples.

This clonotype has more than one count but fewer than ten. The chain is built from TRBV5-1 and TRBJ2-6; 7 bases agree with TRBD1. The length of the CDR3 is 18 residues. The V gene's germline CDR1 is SGHRS and CDR2 YFSETQ. V shed 1 base and J 2 bases; nucleotides not matched to a gene: 9. The CDR3 region has the DNA TGCGCCAGCAGCTTGACCCTACAGGGGTCGGCTGGGGCCAACGTCCTGACTTTC. As protein: CASSLTLQGSAGANVLTF.

In its sample, this clonotype was seen a few times. The rearrangement uses TRBV12-3 or TRBV12-4 and TRBJ2-1; 11 bases match TRBD2. There are 15 residues in the CDR3. V shed 7 bases, J shed 4 bases, and the junction held 6 bases outside the gene matches. DNA for the CDR3: TGTGCCAGCACCCCTAGCGGGAGGCGATACAATGAGCAGTTCTTC. Translating it yields CASTPSGRRYNEQFF.

This clonotype occurred a few times. This chain links TRBV29-1 with TRBJ1-2; TRBD1 aligns across 9 bases. CDR3 length equals 15 residues. Germline V gene data show CDR1 as SQVTM and CDR2 as ANQGSEA. J lost 7 bases, V lost 5 bases, and 14 bases had no gene match. CDR3 coding DNA: TGCAGCGTTCGCGGGGGGCGGGACAGGGAAGTTGGCTACACCTTC. Amino acid sequence: CSVRGGRDREVGYTF.